These T cell receptor beta chains were read from a single sample in a study of cytomegalovirus exposure and HLA in healthy donors. Using immunoSEQ multiplex PCR, the repertoire was profiled, and TCRdb retains in-frame clones only, with some absent. The sample holds 140,000 or so clones, around 75% seen once. The sequencing input was PBMCs. These TCRs come from a middle-aged woman in good health and CMV-seronegative. CDR3s include the opening cysteine and the closing phenylalanine or tryptophan. A D gene is named only where the DNA matches it firmly. For some rows the clone size is stated as once, few or many, or as a class when expanded; others skip it.

d_call,j_call,v_call,clone_size,cdr3_aa,cdr3_nt
NA,TRBJ1-1,TRBV4-1,NA,CASSQDGLADTEAFF,TGCGCCAGCAGCCAAGACGGGTTGGCAGACACTGAAGCTTTCTTT
TRBD1,TRBJ1-3,TRBV19,NA,CAKRGQGNTIYF,TGTGCCAAAAGGGGGCAGGGAAACACCATATATTTT
TRBD1,TRBJ1-1,TRBV5-4,NA,CASSFQRQGLEAFF,TGTGCCAGCAGCTTCCAGAGACAGGGCCTTGAAGCTTTCTTT
NA,TRBJ2-7,TRBV6-1,few,CASSERRGGNEQYF,TGTGCCAGCAGTGAACGACGGGGCGGGAACGAGCAGTACTTC
TRBD1,TRBJ2-7,TRBV5-1,NA,CASSLVGQGASYEQYF,TGCGCCAGCAGCTTGGTGGGACAGGGGGCCTCCTACGAGCAGTACTTC
TRBD1,TRBJ2-7,TRBV6-4,NA,CASRNRQGVYEQYF,TGTGCCAGCAGAAACCGACAGGGGGTCTACGAGCAGTACTTC
TRBD1,TRBJ1-2,TRBV13,NA,CASSLVLPGPSGQGDGYTF,TGTGCCAGCAGCTTAGTTTTACCAGGTCCTTCGGGACAGGGGGATGGCTACACCTTC
NA,TRBJ1-1,TRBV7-9,NA,CASSPLRRLNTEAFF,TGTGCCAGCAGCCCCCTCAGGCGACTGAACACTGAAGCTTTCTTT
NA,TRBJ1-1,TRBV5-1,NA,CASSGQTMNTEAFF,TGCGCCAGCAGCGGACAAACCATGAACACTGAAGCTTTCTTT
NA,TRBJ1-1,TRBV6-5,few,CASSPTGGLGTEAFF,TGTGCCAGCAGTCCCACTGGGGGCCTGGGCACTGAAGCTTTCTTT
TRBD1,TRBJ1-2,TRBV27,NA,CASTRTGTNYGYTF,TGTGCCAGCACCCGGACAGGGACTAACTATGGCTACACCTTC
TRBD1,TRBJ1-1,TRBV5-1,NA,CASSLQGTKGTEAFF,TGCGCCAGCAGCCTACAGGGGACCAAGGGCACTGAAGCTTTCTTT
NA,TRBJ2-7,TRBV11-2,NA,CASSSREGAGEQYF,TGTGCCAGCAGCTCCCGGGAGGGGGCTGGGGAGCAGTACTTC
TRBD2,TRBJ2-7,TRBV11-2,NA,CASSLALAGSPSSYEQYF,TGTGCCAGCAGCTTAGCCCTAGCGGGATCCCCCAGCTCCTACGAGCAGTACTTC
NA,TRBJ1-5,TRBV27,NA,CASSGGIGQPQHF,TGTGCCAGCAGTGGAGGAATCGGCCAGCCCCAGCATTTT
NA,TRBJ1-3,TRBV28,once,CASSFTGGNTIYF,TGTGCCAGCAGTTTTACAGGTGGAAACACCATATATTTT
NA,TRBJ2-1,TRBV19,NA,CASSIVASARNEQFF,TGTGCCAGTAGTATAGTGGCTAGCGCCCGTAATGAGCAGTTCTTC
NA,TRBJ1-1,TRBV6-1,NA,CASRVDFLGNTEAFF,TGTGCCAGCAGAGTGGACTTCTTAGGGAACACTGAAGCTTTCTTT
NA,TRBJ1-5,TRBV7-6,many,CASSLEAGPNQPQHF,TGTGCCAGCAGCTTAGAGGCAGGGCCCAATCAGCCCCAGCATTTT
NA,TRBJ2-2,TRBV5-4,NA,CASTSGVSTGELFF,TGTGCCAGCACCTCGGGAGTCAGCACCGGGGAGCTGTTTTTT
TRBD1,TRBJ1-2,TRBV2,NA,CASRSQGADYGYTF,TGTGCCAGCAGGAGTCAGGGGGCGGACTATGGCTACACCTTC
TRBD1,TRBJ1-1,TRBV6-1,NA,CASSEGGRRGRTEAFF,TGTGCCAGCAGTGAAGGGGGGAGGAGGGGGCGTACTGAAGCTTTCTTT
TRBD2,TRBJ2-7,TRBV28,NA,CASRKGLAGLREQYF,TGTGCCAGCAGAAAGGGACTAGCGGGATTGAGGGAGCAGTACTTC
TRBD1,TRBJ1-5,TRBV7-9,NA,CASSPGQGLYSNQPQHF,TGTGCCAGCAGCCCCGGACAGGGGCTATATAGCAATCAGCCCCAGCATTTT
TRBD1,TRBJ1-1,TRBV6-5,NA,CASSYGQGNTEAFF,TGTGCCAGCAGTTACGGACAGGGGAACACTGAAGCTTTCTTT
TRBD2,TRBJ2-3,TRBV7-9,NA,CASSSPAGVADTQYF,TGTGCCAGCAGCTCCCCAGCGGGAGTTGCAGATACGCAGTATTTT